These T cell receptor beta chains were read from a single sample in a study of T cells in Graves' hyperthyroidism and ophthalmopathy. MiXCR, applied by TCRdb to the multiplex PCR reads, yields one record per CDR3 protein. The data contain under 400,000 distinct CDR3 sequences, around 25% of them singletons. The sample consisted of blood. These receptors all come from a man aged 50 to 60 with Graves' hyperthyroidism. Both conserved end residues are part of each CDR3. A D gene is named only where the DNA matches it firmly. For some rows the clone size is stated as once, few or many, or as a class when expanded; others skip it.

TGTGCCAGCAGCCCACCGGGGGTAGCGGGAGCCTTAGATACGCAGTATTTT,CASSPPGVAGALDTQYF,few,TRBD2,TRBV7-3,TRBJ2-3
TGCGCCAGCAGCTTGGAGGACGTCTACGAGCAGTACTTC,CASSLEDVYEQYF,NA,NA,TRBV5-1,TRBJ2-7
TGTGCCAGCAGTTTCTCTAGCGGGAGTATGTATGAGCAGTTCTTC,CASSFSSGSMYEQFF,few,TRBD2,TRBV27,TRBJ2-1
TGTGCCAGCAGTGACTTCGGGGCTCGAGAGACCCAGTACTTC,CASSDFGARETQYF,few,NA,TRBV2,TRBJ2-5
TGTGCCAGCAGGCGGGACCCTCTGTGGAATACGCAGTATTTT,CASRRDPLWNTQYF,many,NA,TRBV12-3/TRBV12-4,TRBJ2-3
TGTGCCAGCAGTGTCTCCGGGACCCTTACCGGGGAGCTGTTTTTT,CASSVSGTLTGELFF,many,NA,TRBV28,TRBJ2-2
TGTGCCAGCAGGGACATCCTGGGGGGGGAACGCTATGGCTACACCTTC,CASRDILGGERYGYTF,NA,NA,TRBV2,TRBJ1-2
TGTGCCAGCAGCCAAGAGGGTTCAGGGACATCTGGAAACACCATATATTTT,CASSQEGSGTSGNTIYF,few,NA,TRBV3-1,TRBJ1-3
TGTGCCAGCAGCCCGCCGCGGGACTTCACAGATACGCAGTATTTT,CASSPPRDFTDTQYF,many,NA,TRBV7-9,TRBJ2-3
TGTGCCATCAGATCCGGGACAGGGGTCTACGAGCAGTACTTC,CAIRSGTGVYEQYF,NA,TRBD1,TRBV10-3,TRBJ2-7
TGTACCAGCAGTTACCTGACAGGGGGATTCGACTCACCCCTCCACTTT,CTSSYLTGGFDSPLHF,NA,TRBD1,TRBV6-2/TRBV6-3,TRBJ1-6
TGTGCCAGCAGCCCCGGGACAACCCAAGAGACCCAGTACTTC,CASSPGTTQETQYF,NA,NA,TRBV9,TRBJ2-5
TGTGCCACCAGTGGACAGCTAACAAACAATGAGCAGTACTTC,CATSGQLTNNEQYF,NA,NA,TRBV24-1,TRBJ2-7
TGTGCCAGTAGTACAGGACTAGCCCGCGAGACCCAGTACTTC,CASSTGLARETQYF,NA,TRBD2,TRBV19,TRBJ2-5
TGTGCCACCGCTCGCCCCGTAGCGGGAGGCCGCGTGACGCAGTATTTT,CATARPVAGGRVTQYF,NA,TRBD2,TRBV10-3,TRBJ2-3
TGCAGCGTCGGCCAAAGACAGGCCTATGGCTACACCTTC,CSVGQRQAYGYTF,NA,NA,TRBV29-1,TRBJ1-2
TGTGCCAGCACCAAGGGACAGGGGGCGCCGGGCTACACCTTC,CASTKGQGAPGYTF,few,TRBD1,TRBV12-3/TRBV12-4,TRBJ1-2
TGCAGTGCTATCGCCGTCAAGGGGGTTGAGGCGGAGACCCAGTACTTC,CSAIAVKGVEAETQYF,NA,NA,TRBV20-1,TRBJ2-5
TGTGCCAGCAGACCAACTAGCGGGAGTATCAATGAGCAGTTCTTC,CASRPTSGSINEQFF,NA,TRBD2,TRBV7-2,TRBJ2-1
TGTGCCAGCAGCTCAGGTGATAGGGGGAACACCGGGGAGCTGTTTTTT,CASSSGDRGNTGELFF,NA,NA,TRBV7-9,TRBJ2-2
TGTGCCAGCAAAATGGGGCTAGCGGGAGATTCGGAGACCCAGTACTTC,CASKMGLAGDSETQYF,NA,TRBD2,TRBV28,TRBJ2-5
TGTGCCAGCAGCTCCGGACCTGACAGGGCATCGCAGTATTTT,CASSSGPDRASQYF,NA,TRBD1,TRBV7-6,TRBJ2-3
TGTGCCAGCAGCTTGGGGCAGGGGAGATCCTACGAGCAGTTCTTC,CASSLGQGRSYEQFF,NA,NA,TRBV7-2,TRBJ2-1
TGTGCCAGCAGCTTAGGCGCGGGAGGGCCCAATGAGCAGTTCTTC,CASSLGAGGPNEQFF,many,TRBD2,TRBV11-2,TRBJ2-1
TGTGCCAGCAGCTCAGGACAGGGGGGAAACATTCAGTACTTC,CASSSGQGGNIQYF,many,TRBD1,TRBV11-3,TRBJ2-4
TGTGCCAGCAGTAAATCCCGAGGGGGAAATGAGCAGTTCTTC,CASSKSRGGNEQFF,many,NA,TRBV28,TRBJ2-1
TGTGCCAGCAGCTTAGAACTAGCGGGAGCTAATGAGCAGTTCTTC,CASSLELAGANEQFF,NA,TRBD2,TRBV11-3,TRBJ2-1
TGCAGTGCCTGGGCGAGGGGACAGGGGTACAATGAGCAGTTCTTC,CSAWARGQGYNEQFF,NA,TRBD1,TRBV20-1,TRBJ2-1
TGCGCCAGCAGCTTCGGACAGGGCAACACCGGGGAGCTGTTTTTT,CASSFGQGNTGELFF,few,TRBD1,TRBV5-1,TRBJ2-2
TGTGCCAGCAGCCTAGGCCTCCGGGGTGAAAAACTGTTTTTT,CASSLGLRGEKLFF,NA,NA,TRBV7-9,TRBJ1-4
TGTGCCAGCAGACAGGGAAGAGGATCACCCCTCCACTTT,CASRQGRGSPLHF,NA,NA,TRBV25-1,TRBJ1-6
TGTGCCAGCCTTTGGGTTGGGGAAGCCTACGAGCAGTACTTC,CASLWVGEAYEQYF,few,NA,TRBV6-1,TRBJ2-7
TGCGCCAGCAGGGCTAGTAATGAGCAGTTCTTC,CASRASNEQFF,NA,NA,TRBV5-1,TRBJ2-1
TGTGCCAGCAGCTTAGGTGGGGCTAGCGGGATAACCAGGAATGAGCAGTTCTTC,CASSLGGASGITRNEQFF,few,TRBD2,TRBV7-9,TRBJ2-1
TGTGCCAGCCTCACATCGCGGGGGACACAAGAGACCCAGTACTTC,CASLTSRGTQETQYF,few,NA,TRBV27,TRBJ2-5
TGCAGTGCTGGGTACGGACGTAATTCACCCCTCCACTTT,CSAGYGRNSPLHF,few,NA,TRBV20-1,TRBJ1-6
TGCGCCAGCGGGGTCGGAGGGGACACTGAAGCTTTCTTT,CASGVGGDTEAFF,NA,NA,TRBV10-2,TRBJ1-1
TGTGCCAGCAGCCCCCCCGGTTCACAGACCCAGTACTTC,CASSPPGSQTQYF,many,NA,TRBV2,TRBJ2-5
TGTGCCAGCAGCTTAGACAATGAGCAGTTCTTC,CASSLDNEQFF,many,NA,TRBV11-1,TRBJ2-1
TGTGCCAGCAGCCTCGGGGGGGCGGCTTACAATGAGCAGTTCTTC,CASSLGGAAYNEQFF,few,TRBD2,TRBV11-2,TRBJ2-1
TGTGCCAGCAGTTTATTCCAGGGGGCTGAAGCTTTCTTT,CASSLFQGAEAFF,few,TRBD1,TRBV27,TRBJ1-1
TGCGCCAGCAGCTCTAGCGGGGTCACAGATACGCAGTATTTT,CASSSSGVTDTQYF,many,TRBD2,TRBV5-1,TRBJ2-3
TGTGCCAGCAGCTTAGAGGAGGGATGCACTGAAGCTTTCTTT,CASSLEEGCTEAFF,NA,NA,TRBV7-2,TRBJ1-1
TGCAGCTCCCCCCGGGCGGGAGGAAGCAAAGGGACAGATACGCAGTATTTT,CSSPRAGGSKGTDTQYF,NA,TRBD2,TRBV29-1,TRBJ2-3